Sequencing of this T cell receptor (beta chain) was carried out in a study of CD8+ T cells in alopecia areata. Findings and caveats of the study: Besides other cells, scalp samples also yield sequences of resident alphabeta T cells from normal skin.

V lost 1 base and J lost 8; bases outside the gene matches: 9. The CDR3 loop spans 16 amino acids. CDR1 is MNHEY and CDR2 is SMNVEV in the germline V gene (reference sequence). About this clone itself: Its antigen remains unidentified.

Once RNA had been extracted, it was reverse transcribed into cDNA to act as the sequencing template. TCRdb's table, derived via immunoSEQ multiplex PCR, lists solely in-frame clones and lacks some. The profile covers some 170,000 clones, with roughly 70% appearing a single time and roughly 10% taken by the ten largest. The sequencing here drew on CD8+ T cells sorted from blood, taken at week 0. V usage is TRBV27 and J usage is TRBJ2-1; 9 bases match TRBD1. This receptor was taken from a human donor with alopecia areata. Here the CDR3 reads CASSLFRGQGYDEQFF. The CDR3 bases are TGTGCCAGCAGTTTATTTCGGGGACAGGGTTACGATGAGCAGTTCTTC.